The sequence of this T cell receptor beta chain was determined in a study of CXCR3-negative and CXCR3-positive naive CD8 T cells. The study's findings and limits: CXCR3-positive naive cells had TRB CDR3s that were more hydrophobic than CXCR3-negative naive cells had. In both naive subsets diversity was comparably high, whereas memory CD8+ cells showed much lower diversity.

Note on this clonotype: Its target is not known.

UMI-labeled TRB cDNA libraries were prepared by 5' RACE. TCRdb reanalyzed the 5' RACE reads, giving one entry per CDR3 protein sequence and no DNA. This repertoire includes roughly 89,000 distinct CDR3 sequences. Sample: naive CXCR3- CD8+ T cells from blood. Subset meaning: CD45RO-CCR7+CD27+CD95- naive CD8+ T cells lacking CXCR3 (TNR3-). The TCR originated in a human donor in good health. Some clones in this sample may be carry-over from other donors' samples.

CDR3 amino acids: CSVGEQGFYEQYF. This chain connects TRBV29-1 to TRBJ2-7. This CDR3 spans 13 amino acids. CDR1 is SQVTM and CDR2 is ANQGSEA in the germline V gene.